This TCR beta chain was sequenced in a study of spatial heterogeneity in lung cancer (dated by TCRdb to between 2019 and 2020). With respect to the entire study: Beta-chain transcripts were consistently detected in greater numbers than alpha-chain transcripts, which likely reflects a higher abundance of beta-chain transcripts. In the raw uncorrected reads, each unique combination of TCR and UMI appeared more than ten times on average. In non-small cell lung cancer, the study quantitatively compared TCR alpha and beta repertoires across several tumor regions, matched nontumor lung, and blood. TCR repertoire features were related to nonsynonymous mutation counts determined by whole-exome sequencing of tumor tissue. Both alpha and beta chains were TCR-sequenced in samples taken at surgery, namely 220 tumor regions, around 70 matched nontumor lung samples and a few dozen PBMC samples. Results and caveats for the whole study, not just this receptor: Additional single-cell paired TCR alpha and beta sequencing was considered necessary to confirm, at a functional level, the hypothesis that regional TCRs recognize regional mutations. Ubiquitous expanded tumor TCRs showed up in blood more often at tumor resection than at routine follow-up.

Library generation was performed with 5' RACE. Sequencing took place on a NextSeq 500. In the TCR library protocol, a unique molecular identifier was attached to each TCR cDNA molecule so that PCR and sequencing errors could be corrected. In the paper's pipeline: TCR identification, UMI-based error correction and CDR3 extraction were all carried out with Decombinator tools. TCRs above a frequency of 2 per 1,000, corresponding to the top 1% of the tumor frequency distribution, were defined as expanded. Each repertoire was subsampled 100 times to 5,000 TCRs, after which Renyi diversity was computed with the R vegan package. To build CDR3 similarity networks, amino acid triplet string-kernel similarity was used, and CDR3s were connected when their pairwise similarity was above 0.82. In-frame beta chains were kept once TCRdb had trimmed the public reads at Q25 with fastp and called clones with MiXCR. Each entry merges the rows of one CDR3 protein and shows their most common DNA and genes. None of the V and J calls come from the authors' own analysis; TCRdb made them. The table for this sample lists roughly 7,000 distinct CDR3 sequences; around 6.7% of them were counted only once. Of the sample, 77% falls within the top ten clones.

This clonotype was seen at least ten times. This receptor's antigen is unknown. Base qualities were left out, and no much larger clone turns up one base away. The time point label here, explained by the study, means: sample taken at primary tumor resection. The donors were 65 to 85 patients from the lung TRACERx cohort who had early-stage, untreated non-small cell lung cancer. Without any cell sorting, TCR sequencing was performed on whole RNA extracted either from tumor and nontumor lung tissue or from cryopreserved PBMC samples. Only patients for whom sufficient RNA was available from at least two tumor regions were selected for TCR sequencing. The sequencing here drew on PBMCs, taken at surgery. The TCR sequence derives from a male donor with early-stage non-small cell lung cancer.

The nucleotides read TGTGCCATCAGTGATAATAGCTACGGGTACGAGCAGTACTTC. It is translated as CAISDNSYGYEQYF. Recombination connected TRBV10-3 to TRBJ2-7; no D gene can be assigned with confidence. Taken from cysteine to phenylalanine, the CDR3 has 14 residues. This entry keeps only the CDR3 DNA: 42 bases, framed from base 1. The trim is 3 bases for V and 4 bases for J, with a gap of 13 bases between the germline ends. The CDR1 and CDR2 encoded by the germline V gene are ENHRY and SYGVKD.